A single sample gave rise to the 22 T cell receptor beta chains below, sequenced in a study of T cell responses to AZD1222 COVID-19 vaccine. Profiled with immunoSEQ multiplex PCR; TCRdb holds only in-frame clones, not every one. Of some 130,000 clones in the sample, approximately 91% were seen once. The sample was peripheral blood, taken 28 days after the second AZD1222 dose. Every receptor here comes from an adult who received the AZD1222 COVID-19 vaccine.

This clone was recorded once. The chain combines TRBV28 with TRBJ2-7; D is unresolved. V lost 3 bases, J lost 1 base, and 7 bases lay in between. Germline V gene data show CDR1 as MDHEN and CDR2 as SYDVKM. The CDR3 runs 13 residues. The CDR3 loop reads CASSLVSSYEQYF. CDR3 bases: TGTGCCAGCAGTTTGGTCAGTTCCTACGAGCAGTACTTC.

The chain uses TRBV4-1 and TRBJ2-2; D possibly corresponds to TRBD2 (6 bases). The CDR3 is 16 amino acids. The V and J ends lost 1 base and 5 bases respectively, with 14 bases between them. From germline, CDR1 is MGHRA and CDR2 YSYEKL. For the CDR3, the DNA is TGCGCCAGCAGCCAAGTATCCGGGAGTGGTACCGGGGAGCTGTTTTTT. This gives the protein CASSQVSGSGTGELFF.

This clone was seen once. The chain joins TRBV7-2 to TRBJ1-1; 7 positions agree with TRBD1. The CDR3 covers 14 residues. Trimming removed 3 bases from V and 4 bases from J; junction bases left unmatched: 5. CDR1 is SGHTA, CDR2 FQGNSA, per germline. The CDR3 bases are TGTGCCAGCAGCTTGTCAGGGGGGGTCACTGAAGCTTTCTTT. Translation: CASSLSGGVTEAFF.

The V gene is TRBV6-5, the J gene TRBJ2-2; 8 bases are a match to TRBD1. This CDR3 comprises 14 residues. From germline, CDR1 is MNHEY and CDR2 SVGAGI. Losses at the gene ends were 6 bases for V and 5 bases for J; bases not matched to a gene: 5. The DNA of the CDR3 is TGTGCCAGCAGGCCCCAGGGGGCTACCGGGGAGCTGTTTTTT. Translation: CASRPQGATGELFF.

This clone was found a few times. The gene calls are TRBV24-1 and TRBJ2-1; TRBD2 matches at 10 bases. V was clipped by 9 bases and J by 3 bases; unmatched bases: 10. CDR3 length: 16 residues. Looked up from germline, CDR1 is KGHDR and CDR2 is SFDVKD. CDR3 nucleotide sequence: TGTGCCACCCCGGGGCCCCGGACTAGCGGCTACAATGAGCAGTTCTTC. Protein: CATPGPRTSGYNEQFF.

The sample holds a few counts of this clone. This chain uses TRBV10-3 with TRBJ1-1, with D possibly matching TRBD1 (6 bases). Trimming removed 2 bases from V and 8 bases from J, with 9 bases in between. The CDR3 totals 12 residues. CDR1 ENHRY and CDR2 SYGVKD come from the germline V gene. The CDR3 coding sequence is TGTGCCATCAGTGAGGACGACAGGGAAGCTTTCTTT. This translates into CAISEDDREAFF.

CDR3 loop: CAISERGVQETQYF. The DNA of the CDR3 is TGTGCCATCAGTGAGCGGGGGGTACAAGAGACCCAGTACTTC. The V and J genes are TRBV10-3 and TRBJ2-5, with TRBD2 identical over 7 bases. V dropped 2 bases and J dropped 2; count of bases not matched to a gene: 2. CDR3 size: 14 residues. Germline loops: CDR1 ENHRY, CDR2 SYGVKD.

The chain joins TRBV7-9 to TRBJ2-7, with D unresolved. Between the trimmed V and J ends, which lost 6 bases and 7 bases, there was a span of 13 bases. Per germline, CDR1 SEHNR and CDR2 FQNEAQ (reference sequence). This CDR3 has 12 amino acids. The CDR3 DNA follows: TGTGCCAGCAGTCTTTTGGGGTGGGAGCAGTACTTC. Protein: CASSLLGWEQYF.

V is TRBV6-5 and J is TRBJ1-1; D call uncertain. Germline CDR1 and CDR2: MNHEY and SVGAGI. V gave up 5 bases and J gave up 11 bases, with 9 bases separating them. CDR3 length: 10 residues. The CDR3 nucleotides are TGTGCCAGCAGTCTTGTAGGCGCTTTCTTT. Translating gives CASSLVGAFF.

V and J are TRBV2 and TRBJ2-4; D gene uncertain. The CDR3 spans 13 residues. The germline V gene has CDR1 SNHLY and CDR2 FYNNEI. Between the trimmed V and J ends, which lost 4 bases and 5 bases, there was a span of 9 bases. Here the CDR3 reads CASSVSLQNIQYF. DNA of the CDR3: TGTGCCAGCAGTGTAAGCCTCCAAAACATTCAGTACTTC.

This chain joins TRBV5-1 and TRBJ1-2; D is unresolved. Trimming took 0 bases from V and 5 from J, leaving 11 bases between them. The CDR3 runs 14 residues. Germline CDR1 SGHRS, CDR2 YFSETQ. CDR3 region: CASSLDRPRYGYTF. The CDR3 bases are TGCGCCAGCAGCTTGGATCGCCCGAGATATGGCTACACCTTC.

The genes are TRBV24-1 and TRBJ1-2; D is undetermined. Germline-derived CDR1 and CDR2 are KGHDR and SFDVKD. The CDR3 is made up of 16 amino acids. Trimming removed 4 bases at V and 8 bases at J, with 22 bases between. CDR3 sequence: CATSDVRPLFIRGYTF. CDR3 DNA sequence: TGTGCCACCAGTGACGTGCGGCCGCTTTTTATTAGGGGCTACACCTTC.

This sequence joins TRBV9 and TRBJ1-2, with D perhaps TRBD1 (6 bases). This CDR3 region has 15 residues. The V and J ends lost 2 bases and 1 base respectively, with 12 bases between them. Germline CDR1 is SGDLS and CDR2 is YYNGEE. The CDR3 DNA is TGTGCCAGCAGCGTGTCAGGGGACTTTAACTATGGCTACACCTTC. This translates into CASSVSGDFNYGYTF.

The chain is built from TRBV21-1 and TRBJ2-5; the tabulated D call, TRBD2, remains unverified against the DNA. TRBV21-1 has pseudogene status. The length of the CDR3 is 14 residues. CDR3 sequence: CASSLAEPSWSQYF. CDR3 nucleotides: TGTGCCAGCAGTCTAGCGGAACCATCATGGTCCCAGTACTTC.

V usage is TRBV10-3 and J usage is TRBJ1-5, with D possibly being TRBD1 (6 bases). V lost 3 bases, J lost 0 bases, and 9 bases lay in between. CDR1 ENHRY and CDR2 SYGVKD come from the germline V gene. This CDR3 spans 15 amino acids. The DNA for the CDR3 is TGTGCCATCAGTGAATCAGGGGTTAGCAATCAGCCCCAGCATTTT. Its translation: CAISESGVSNQPQHF.

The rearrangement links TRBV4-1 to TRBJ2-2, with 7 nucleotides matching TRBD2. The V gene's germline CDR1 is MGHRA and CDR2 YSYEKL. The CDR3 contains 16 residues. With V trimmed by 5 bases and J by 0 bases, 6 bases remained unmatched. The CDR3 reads CASSSRLAANTGELFF. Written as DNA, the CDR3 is TGCGCCAGCAGCTCTCGTCTAGCGGCGAACACCGGGGAGCTGTTTTTT.

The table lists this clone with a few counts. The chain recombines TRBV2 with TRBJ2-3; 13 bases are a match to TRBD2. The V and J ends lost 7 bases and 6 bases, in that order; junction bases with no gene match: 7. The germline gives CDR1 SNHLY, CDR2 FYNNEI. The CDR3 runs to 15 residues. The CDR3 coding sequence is TGTGCCAGCATTACTGGACTAGCGGGAGCCGATACGCAGTATTTT. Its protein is CASITGLAGADTQYF.

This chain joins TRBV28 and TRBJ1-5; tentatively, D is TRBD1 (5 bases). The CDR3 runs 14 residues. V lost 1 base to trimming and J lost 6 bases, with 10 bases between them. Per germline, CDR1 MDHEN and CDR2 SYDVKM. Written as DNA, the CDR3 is TGTGCCAGCAGTTTATTCAGGGACGGTCAGCCCCAGCATTTT. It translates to CASSLFRDGQPQHF.

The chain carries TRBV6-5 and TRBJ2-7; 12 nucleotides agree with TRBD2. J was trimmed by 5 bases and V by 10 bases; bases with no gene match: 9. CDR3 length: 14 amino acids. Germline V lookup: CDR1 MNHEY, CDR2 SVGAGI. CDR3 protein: CAIRLLAGGNEQYF. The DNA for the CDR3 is TGTGCCATCCGTTTACTAGCGGGAGGTAACGAGCAGTACTTC.

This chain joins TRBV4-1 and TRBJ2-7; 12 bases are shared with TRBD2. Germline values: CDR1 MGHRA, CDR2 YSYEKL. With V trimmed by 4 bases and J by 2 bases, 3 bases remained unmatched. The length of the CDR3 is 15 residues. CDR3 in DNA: TGCGCCAGCAGCCGCGGACTAGCGGGGACCTACGAGCAGTACTTC. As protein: CASSRGLAGTYEQYF.

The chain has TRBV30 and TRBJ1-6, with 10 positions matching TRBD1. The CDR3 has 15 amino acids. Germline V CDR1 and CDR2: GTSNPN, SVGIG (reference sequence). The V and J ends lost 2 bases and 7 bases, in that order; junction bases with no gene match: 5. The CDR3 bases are TGTGCCTGGAGTACCCTGACAGGGGGCAATTCACCCCTCCACTTT. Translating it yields CAWSTLTGGNSPLHF.

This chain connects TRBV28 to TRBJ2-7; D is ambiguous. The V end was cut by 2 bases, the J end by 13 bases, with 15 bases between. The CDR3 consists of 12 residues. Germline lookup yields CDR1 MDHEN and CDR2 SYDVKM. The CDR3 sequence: CASSLGRTTAYF. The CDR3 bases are TGTGCCAGCAGTTTAGGGCGGACGACGGCCTACTTC.